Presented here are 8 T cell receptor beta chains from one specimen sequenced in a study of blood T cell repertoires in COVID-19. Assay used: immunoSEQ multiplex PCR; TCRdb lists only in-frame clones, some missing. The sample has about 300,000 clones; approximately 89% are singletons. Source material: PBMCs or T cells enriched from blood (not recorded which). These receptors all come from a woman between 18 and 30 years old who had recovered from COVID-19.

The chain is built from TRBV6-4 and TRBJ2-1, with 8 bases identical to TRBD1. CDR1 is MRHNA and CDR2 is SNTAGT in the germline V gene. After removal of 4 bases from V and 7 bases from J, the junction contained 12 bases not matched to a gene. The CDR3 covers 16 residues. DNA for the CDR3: TGTGCCAGCAGTGCGGAAACCGGGACAGGAAGAAATGAGCAGTTCTTC. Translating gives CASSAETGTGRNEQFF.

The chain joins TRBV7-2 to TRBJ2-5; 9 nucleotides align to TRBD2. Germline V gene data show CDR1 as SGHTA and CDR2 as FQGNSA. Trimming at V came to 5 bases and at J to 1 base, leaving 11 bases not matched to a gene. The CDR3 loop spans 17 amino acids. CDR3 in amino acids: CASSPRIGGGVQETQYF. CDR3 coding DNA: TGTGCCAGCAGCCCTAGGATTGGCGGGGGGGTCCAAGAGACCCAGTACTTC.

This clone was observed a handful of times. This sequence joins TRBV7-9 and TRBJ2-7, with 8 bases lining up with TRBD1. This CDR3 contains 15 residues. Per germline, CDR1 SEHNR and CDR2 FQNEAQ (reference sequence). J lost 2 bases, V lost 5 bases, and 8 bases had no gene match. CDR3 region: CASSGEDRAAYEQYF. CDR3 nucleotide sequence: TGTGCCAGCAGCGGAGAGGACAGGGCGGCCTACGAGCAGTACTTC.

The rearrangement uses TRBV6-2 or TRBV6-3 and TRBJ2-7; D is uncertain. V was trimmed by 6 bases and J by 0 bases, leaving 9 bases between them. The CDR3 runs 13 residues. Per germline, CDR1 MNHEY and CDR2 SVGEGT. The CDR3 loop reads CASSASSSYEQYF. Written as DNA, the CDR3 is TGTGCCAGCAGCGCGTCCTCCTCCTACGAGCAGTACTTC.

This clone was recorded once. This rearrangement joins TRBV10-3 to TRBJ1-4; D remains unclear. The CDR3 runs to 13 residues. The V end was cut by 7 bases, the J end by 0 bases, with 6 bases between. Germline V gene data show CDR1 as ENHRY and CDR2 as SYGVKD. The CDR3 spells CAIKGATNEKLFF. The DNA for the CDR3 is TGTGCCATCAAAGGAGCAACTAATGAAAAACTGTTTTTT.

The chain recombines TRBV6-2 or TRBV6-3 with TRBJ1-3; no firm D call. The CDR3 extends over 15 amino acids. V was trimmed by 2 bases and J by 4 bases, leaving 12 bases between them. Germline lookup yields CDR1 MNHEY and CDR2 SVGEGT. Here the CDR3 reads CASSYAPGFGNTIYF. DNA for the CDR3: TGTGCCAGCAGTTACGCGCCGGGGTTCGGAAACACCATATATTTT.

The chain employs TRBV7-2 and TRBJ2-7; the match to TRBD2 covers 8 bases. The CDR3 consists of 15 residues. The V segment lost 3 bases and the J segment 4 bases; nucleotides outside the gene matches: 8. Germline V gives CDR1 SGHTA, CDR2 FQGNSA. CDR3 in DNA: TGTGCCAGCAGCTTGTCAGCGGGAGAGGCGTACGAGCAGTACTTC. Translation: CASSLSAGEAYEQYF. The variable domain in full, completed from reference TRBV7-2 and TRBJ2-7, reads GAGVSQSPSNKVTEKGKDVELRCDPISGHTALYWYRQSLGQGLEFLIYFQGNSAPDKSGLPSDRFSAERTGGSVSTLTIQRTQQEDSAVYLCASSLSAGEAYEQYFGPGTRLTVT.

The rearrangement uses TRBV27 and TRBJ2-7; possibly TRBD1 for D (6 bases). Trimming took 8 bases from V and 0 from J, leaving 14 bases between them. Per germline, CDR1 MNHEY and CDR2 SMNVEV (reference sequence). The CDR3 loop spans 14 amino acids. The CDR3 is CASRYRDNSYEQYF. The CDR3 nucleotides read TGTGCCAGCCGCTACCGGGACAACTCCTACGAGCAGTACTTC.